This T cell receptor (beta chain) was documented in a study of cytomegalovirus exposure and HLA in healthy donors. The PCR employed 60 Vbeta primers together with 13 Jbeta primers. Assay used: immunoSEQ multiplex PCR; TCRdb lists only in-frame clones, some missing. This sample has roughly 190,000 clones; more than 65% occur once, and the top ten carry more than 3%. CDR3 length: 13 residues. Trimming at V came to 7 bases and at J to 4 bases, leaving 4 bases not matched to a gene. Germline-derived CDR1 and CDR2 are SQVTM and ANQGSEA. Study results and caveats: Rare sequences made up most TCRs, while some public TCRs were found in many donors. Association of a missense DCLRE1C variant with TCR beta V- and J-gene trimming was reported in a later analysis. Analysis performed later found more than 15,000 TCR beta sequences associated with HLA alleles at 0.05 false discovery rate.

A word on this clone: The antigen is unknown.

Specimen: PBMCs. The origin of this receptor is a man between 40 and 49 years old in good health and CMV-seropositive. This chain uses TRBV29-1 with TRBJ2-7; TRBD2 aligns across 13 bases. CDR3 coding DNA: TGCAGCGGTACTAGCGGGGGGGCTTACGAGCAGTACTTC. Its translation is CSGTSGGAYEQYF.